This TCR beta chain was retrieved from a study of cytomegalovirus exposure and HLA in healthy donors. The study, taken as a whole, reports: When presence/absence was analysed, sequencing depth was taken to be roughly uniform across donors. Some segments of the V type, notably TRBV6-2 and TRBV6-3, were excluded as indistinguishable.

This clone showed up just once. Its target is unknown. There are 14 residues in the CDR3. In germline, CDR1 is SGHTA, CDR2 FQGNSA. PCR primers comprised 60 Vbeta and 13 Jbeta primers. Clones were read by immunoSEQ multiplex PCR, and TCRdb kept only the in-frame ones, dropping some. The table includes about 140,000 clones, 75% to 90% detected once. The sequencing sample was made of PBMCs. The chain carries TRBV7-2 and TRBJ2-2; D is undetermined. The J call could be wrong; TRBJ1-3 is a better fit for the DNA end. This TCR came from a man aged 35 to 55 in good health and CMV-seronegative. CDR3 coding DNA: TGTGCCGTAGTGTCGGGGAGCTCTGGAAACACCATATATTTT. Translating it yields CAVVSGSSGNTIYF.